This T cell receptor beta chain was identified during a study of blood T cell repertoires in COVID-19. Assay: immunoSEQ multiplex PCR; the TCRdb copy retains only in-frame clones and omits some. Of roughly 250,000 clones in the sample, about 85% were seen once. Germline V lookup: CDR1 SGHNT, CDR2 YYREEE (reference sequence). The CDR3 has 17 amino acids. The ends were cut back, 4 bases at V and 2 bases at J, with 18 bases in the middle. The chain links TRBV5-4 to TRBJ2-2; possible D gene TRBD2, 7 bases. The clonotype originates from a human donor with COVID-19, enrolled during active disease. The donor label of this sample is uncertain. What was sequenced was peripheral blood. The CDR3 loop reads CASSPRGASQNTGELFF. The CDR3 bases are TGTGCCAGCAGCCCTCGGGGGGCTAGTCAAAACACCGGGGAGCTGTTTTTT.